Following are 14 T cell receptor beta chains from one sample sequenced in a study of T cell repertoires in cytomegalovirus infection. One entry per CDR3 protein results from TCRdb running MiXCR on the reads. The sample contains roughly 640,000 distinct CDR3 sequences, roughly a quarter of which appear only once. The specimen was CD8+ T cells from PBMCs. The receptors were sampled from a human donor in good health (CMV status not recorded). Some clones in this sample may be carry-over from other donors' samples.

Turning to this clonotype: This may be a read error: a much more frequent sequence differs by one nucleotide. The genes are TRBV5-4 and TRBJ2-1, with 7 bases aligning to TRBD1. The CDR3 loop spans 15 amino acids. After removal of 4 bases from V and 0 bases from J, the junction contained 4 bases not matched to a gene. Germline V CDR1 and CDR2: SGHNT, YYREEE (reference sequence). The CDR3 loop is CASSDPGGSYNEQFF. The CDR3 DNA reads TGTGCCAGCAGCGACCCAGGGGGCTCCTACAATGAGCAGTTCTTC.

This chain uses TRBV27 with TRBJ1-2; 7 positions match TRBD1. From germline, CDR1 is MNHEY and CDR2 SMNVEV (reference sequence). The CDR3 extends over 14 amino acids. With 5 bases clipped from V and 3 bases from J, the junction kept 6 bases outside the gene matches. The CDR3 DNA reads as TGTGCCAGCAGTGTGGACAGGACGGACTATGGCTACACCTTC. Translated, it gives CASSVDRTDYGYTF.

This clonotype has ten or more counts. CDR3 sequence (DNA): TGTGCCAGCAGCTTAGCTGGGTCACCAGGGAGGGACAATGAGCAGTTCTTC. Amino acids: CASSLAGSPGRDNEQFF. The chain has TRBV7-9 and TRBJ2-1; 7 nucleotides line up with TRBD2. The V gene's germline CDR1 is SEHNR and CDR2 FQNEAQ (reference sequence). V was clipped by 0 bases and J by 5 bases; unmatched bases: 10. CDR3 length: 17 residues.

The chain combines TRBV19 with TRBJ2-4; the D is unclear. The CDR3 extends over 16 amino acids. Germline lookup yields CDR1 LNHDA and CDR2 SQIVND (reference sequence). Deletions cut 2 bases from V and 2 bases from J, with 13 bases between. CDR3 coding DNA: TGTGCCAGTAGTATATTTGCAAGGAACCCCAAAAACATTCAGTACTTC. Residues: CASSIFARNPKNIQYF.

The chain is built from TRBV6-5 and TRBJ1-5; D ambiguous. With 0 bases removed from V and 7 bases from J, the gap between germline ends came to 10 bases. Germline assignment: CDR1 MNHEY and CDR2 SVGAGI. The CDR3 is made up of 14 amino acids. For the CDR3, the DNA is TGTGCCAGCAGTTACTCGCCCGAGGTCCAGCCCCAGCATTTT. Translated: CASSYSPEVQPQHF.

This clonotype was counted a single time. The rearrangement joins TRBV4-1 to TRBJ2-3; D unclear. The germline gives CDR1 MGHRA, CDR2 YSYEKL. This CDR3 contains 13 residues. The V end was cut by 3 bases, the J end by 3 bases, with 7 bases between. CDR3 sequence: CASSHASTDTQYF. CDR3 nucleotide sequence: TGCGCCAGCAGCCACGCTTCAACAGATACGCAGTATTTT.

This clonotype was seen at least ten times. The CDR3 reads CASSLNRGYTEAFF. The CDR3 coding sequence is TGTGCCAGCAGCTTAAACAGGGGGTACACTGAAGCTTTCTTT. This chain connects TRBV7-2 to TRBJ1-1; TRBD1 matches at 8 bases. V shed 2 bases and J 3 bases; nucleotides not matched to a gene: 2. The CDR3 loop spans 14 amino acids. Germline loops: CDR1 SGHTA, CDR2 FQGNSA.

This sequence joins TRBV25-1 and TRBJ1-2; D is possibly TRBD1 (6 bases). Germline-derived CDR1 and CDR2 are MGHDK and SYGVNS. The germline V and J ends were trimmed by 8 bases and 8 bases, with 24 bases remaining between them. This CDR3 region has 15 residues. This CDR3 is CASFETRNRAGGYTF. In nucleotides, the CDR3 is TGTGCCAGCTTCGAAACCCGAAACAGGGCGGGCGGCTACACCTTC.

This rearrangement joins TRBV6-5 to TRBJ2-2; D unclear. V was trimmed by 8 bases and J by 5 bases, leaving 9 bases between them. The CDR3 runs to 12 residues. Germline assignment: CDR1 MNHEY and CDR2 SVGAGI. The CDR3 bases are TGTGCCAGCGGGTCCTGGACCGGGGAGCTGTTTTTT. Amino acid sequence: CASGSWTGELFF.

Ten or more counts support this clonotype. V and J are TRBV7-6 and TRBJ1-3; unclear D gene. Germline CDR1 reads SGHVS; CDR2 reads FNYEAQ. The CDR3 consists of 13 residues. V gave up 5 bases and J gave up 7 bases, with 12 bases separating them. CDR3 in amino acids: CASSRAQGNTIYF. CDR3 in DNA: TGTGCCAGCAGCCGGGCCCAAGGCAACACCATATATTTT.

The table lists this clonotype with many counts. The V gene is TRBV6-2 or TRBV6-3, the J gene TRBJ1-1; no clear D gene. Trimming cost V 5 bases and J 0 bases, with 10 bases left between them. The CDR3 is 14 residues long. From germline, CDR1 is MNHEY and CDR2 SVGEGT. CDR3 in DNA: TGTGCCAGCAGTCCCACAGCCATGAACACTGAAGCTTTCTTT. Its translation: CASSPTAMNTEAFF.

This chain links TRBV27 with TRBJ2-7; TRBD1 is a possible D gene (6 bases). The V end lost 3 bases, the J end lost 4 bases, and 16 bases lay between the germline ends. The CDR3 loop spans 15 amino acids. Per germline, CDR1 MNHEY and CDR2 SMNVEV (reference sequence). Here the CDR3 DNA reads TGTGCCAGCAGTTTCACAGGGTCTCGGGTTTACGAGCAGTACGTC. As protein: CASSFTGSRVYEQYV.

This clonotype showed up just a few times. The V and J genes are TRBV7-9 and TRBJ1-5; D unresolved. Per the germline V gene, CDR1 is SEHNR and CDR2 is FQNEAQ (reference sequence). CDR3 length equals 13 residues. Between the trimmed V and J ends, which lost 5 bases and 0 bases, there was a span of 5 bases. Written as DNA, the CDR3 is TGTGCCAGCAGCGATTATAGCAATCAGCCCCAGCATTTT. It yields the protein CASSDYSNQPQHF.

This clonotype was seen repeatedly, ten times or more. This rearrangement joins TRBV7-3 to TRBJ1-5, with D uncertain. Looked up from germline, CDR1 is SGHTA and CDR2 is FQGTGA. Trimming stripped 5 bases from V and 5 bases from J, with 16 bases between. The CDR3 has 15 residues. CDR3 in amino acids: CASSPRGGQDQPQHF. The CDR3 bases are TGTGCCAGCAGCCCCCGGGGAGGGCAGGATCAGCCCCAGCATTTT.